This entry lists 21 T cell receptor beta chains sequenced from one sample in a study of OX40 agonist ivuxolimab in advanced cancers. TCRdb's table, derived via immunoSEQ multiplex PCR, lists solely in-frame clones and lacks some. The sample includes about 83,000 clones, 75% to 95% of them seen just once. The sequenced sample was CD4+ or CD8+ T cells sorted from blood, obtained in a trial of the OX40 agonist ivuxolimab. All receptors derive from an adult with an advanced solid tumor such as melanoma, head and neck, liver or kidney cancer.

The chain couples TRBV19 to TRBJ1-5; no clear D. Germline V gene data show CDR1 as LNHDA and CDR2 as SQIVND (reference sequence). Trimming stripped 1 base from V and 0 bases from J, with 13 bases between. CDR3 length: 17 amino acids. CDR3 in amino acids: CASSIGTAPYSNQPQHF. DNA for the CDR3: TGTGCCAGTAGTATAGGAACAGCTCCTTATAGCAATCAGCCCCAGCATTTT.

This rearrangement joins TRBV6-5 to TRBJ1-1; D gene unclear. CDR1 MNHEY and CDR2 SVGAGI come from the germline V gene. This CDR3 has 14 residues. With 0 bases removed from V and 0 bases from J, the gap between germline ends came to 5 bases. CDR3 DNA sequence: TGTGCCAGCAGTTACTCAGGAGTGAACACTGAAGCTTTCTTT. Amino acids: CASSYSGVNTEAFF.

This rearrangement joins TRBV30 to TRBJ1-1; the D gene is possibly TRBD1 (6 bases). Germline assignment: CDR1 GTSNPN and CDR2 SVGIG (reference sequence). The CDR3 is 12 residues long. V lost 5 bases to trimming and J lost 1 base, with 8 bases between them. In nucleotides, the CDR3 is TGTGCCTGGGGACAGACGAACACTGAAGCTTTCTTT. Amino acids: CAWGQTNTEAFF.

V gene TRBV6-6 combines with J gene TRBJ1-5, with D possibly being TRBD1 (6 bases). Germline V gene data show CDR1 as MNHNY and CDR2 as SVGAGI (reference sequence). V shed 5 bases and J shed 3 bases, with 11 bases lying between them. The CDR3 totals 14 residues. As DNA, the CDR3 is TGTGCCAGCAGTATCGGACAGCTCAATCAGCCCCAGCATTTT. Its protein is CASSIGQLNQPQHF.

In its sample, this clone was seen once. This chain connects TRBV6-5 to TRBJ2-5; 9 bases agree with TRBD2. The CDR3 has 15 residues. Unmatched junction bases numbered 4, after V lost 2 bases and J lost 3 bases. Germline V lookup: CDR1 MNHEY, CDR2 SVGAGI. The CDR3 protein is CASSYGTSNKETQYF. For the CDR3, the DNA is TGTGCCAGCAGTTACGGGACTAGCAATAAAGAGACCCAGTACTTC.

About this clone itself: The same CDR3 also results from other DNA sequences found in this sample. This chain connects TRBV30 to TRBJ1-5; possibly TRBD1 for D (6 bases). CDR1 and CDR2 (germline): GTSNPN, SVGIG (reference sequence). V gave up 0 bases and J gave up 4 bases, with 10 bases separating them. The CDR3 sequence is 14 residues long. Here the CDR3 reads CAWSVGQGNQPQHF. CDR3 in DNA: TGTGCCTGGAGTGTAGGGCAGGGGAATCAGCCCCAGCATTTT.

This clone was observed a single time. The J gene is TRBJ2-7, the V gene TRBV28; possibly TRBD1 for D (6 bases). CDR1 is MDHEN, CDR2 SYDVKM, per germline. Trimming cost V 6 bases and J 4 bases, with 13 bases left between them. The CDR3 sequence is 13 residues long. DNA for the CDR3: TGTGCCAGCAGCTTACAGGGATTGTACGAGCAGTACTTC. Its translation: CASSLQGLYEQYF.

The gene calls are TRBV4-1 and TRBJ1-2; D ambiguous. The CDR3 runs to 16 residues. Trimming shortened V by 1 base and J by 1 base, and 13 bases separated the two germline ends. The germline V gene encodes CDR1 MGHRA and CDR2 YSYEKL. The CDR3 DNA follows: TGCGCCAGCAGCCAAGGGGTGGGGATGATTAACTATGGCTACACCTTC. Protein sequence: CASSQGVGMINYGYTF.

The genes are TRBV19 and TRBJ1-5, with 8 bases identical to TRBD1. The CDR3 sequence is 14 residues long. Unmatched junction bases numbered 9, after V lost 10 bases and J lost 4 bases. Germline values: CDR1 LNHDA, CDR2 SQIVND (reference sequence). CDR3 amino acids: CATSDRGWNQPQHF. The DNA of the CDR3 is TGTGCCACCTCCGACAGGGGTTGGAATCAGCCCCAGCATTTT.

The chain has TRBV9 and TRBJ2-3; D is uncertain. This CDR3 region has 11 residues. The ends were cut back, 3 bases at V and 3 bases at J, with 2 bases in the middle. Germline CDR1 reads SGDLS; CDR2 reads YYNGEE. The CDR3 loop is CASSATDTQYF. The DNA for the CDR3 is TGTGCCAGCAGCGCGACAGATACGCAGTATTTT.

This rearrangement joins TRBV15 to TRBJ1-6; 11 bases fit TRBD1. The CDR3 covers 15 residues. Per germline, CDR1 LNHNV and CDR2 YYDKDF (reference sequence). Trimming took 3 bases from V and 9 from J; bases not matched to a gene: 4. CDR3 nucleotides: TGTGCCACCAGCAGTAGGGGACAGGGGGTTTCACCCCTCCACTTT. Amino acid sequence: CATSSRGQGVSPLHF.

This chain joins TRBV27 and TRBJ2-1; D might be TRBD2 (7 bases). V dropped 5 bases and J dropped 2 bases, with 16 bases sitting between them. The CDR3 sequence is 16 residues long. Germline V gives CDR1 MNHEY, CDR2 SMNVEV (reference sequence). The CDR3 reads CASSSLGGGPYNEQFF. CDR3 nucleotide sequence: TGTGCCAGCAGTAGCCTGGGCGGGGGCCCCTACAATGAGCAGTTCTTC.

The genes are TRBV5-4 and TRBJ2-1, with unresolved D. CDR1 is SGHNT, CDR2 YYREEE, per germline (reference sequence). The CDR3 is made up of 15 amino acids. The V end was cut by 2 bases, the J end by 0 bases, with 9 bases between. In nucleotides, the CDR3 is TGTGCCAGCAGCTTCGACCTTGGCTCCTACAATGAGCAGTTCTTC. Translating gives CASSFDLGSYNEQFF.

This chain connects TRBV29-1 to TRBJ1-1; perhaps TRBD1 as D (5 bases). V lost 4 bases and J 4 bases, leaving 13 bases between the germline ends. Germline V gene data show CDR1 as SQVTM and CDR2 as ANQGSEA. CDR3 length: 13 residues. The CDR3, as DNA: TGCAGCGTTGTTTGGGAGAGGGGCACTGAAGCTTTCTTT. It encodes CSVVWERGTEAFF.

The CDR3 DNA is TGCACCAGCAGCCAAGTAGACGAGCAGTACGTC. It codes for CTSSQVDEQYV. This rearrangement joins TRBV1 to TRBJ2-7. TRBV1 is a listed pseudogene. The CDR3 spans 11 residues.

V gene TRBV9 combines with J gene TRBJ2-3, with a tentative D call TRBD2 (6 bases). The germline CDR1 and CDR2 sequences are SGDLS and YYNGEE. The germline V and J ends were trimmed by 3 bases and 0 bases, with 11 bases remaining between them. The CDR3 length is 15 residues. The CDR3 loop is CASSAGLTSTDTQYF. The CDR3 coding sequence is TGTGCCAGCAGCGCGGGACTCACTAGCACAGATACGCAGTATTTT.

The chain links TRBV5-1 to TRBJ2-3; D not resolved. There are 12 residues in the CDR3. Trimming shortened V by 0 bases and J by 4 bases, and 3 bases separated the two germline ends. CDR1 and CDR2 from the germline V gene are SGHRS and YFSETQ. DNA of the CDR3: TGCGCCAGCAGCTTGGACGCAGATACGCAGTATTTT. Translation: CASSLDADTQYF. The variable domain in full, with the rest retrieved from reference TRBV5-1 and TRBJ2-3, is KAGVTQTPRYLIKTRGQQVTLSCSPISGHRSVSWYQQTPGQGLQFLFEYFSETQRNKGNFPGRFSGRQFSNSRSEMNVSTLELGDSALYLCASSLDADTQYFGPGTRLTVL.

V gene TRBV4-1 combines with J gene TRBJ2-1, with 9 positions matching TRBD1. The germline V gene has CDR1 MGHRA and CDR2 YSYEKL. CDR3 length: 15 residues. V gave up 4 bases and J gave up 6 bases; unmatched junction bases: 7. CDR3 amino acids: CASSLGTGIINEQFF. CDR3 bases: TGCGCCAGCAGCCTTGGGACAGGGATAATCAATGAGCAGTTCTTC.

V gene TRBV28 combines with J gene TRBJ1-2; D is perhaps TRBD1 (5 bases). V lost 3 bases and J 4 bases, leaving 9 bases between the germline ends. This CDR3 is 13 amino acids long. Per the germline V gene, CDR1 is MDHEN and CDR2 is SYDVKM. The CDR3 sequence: CASSFGGTYGYTF. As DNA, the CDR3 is TGTGCCAGCAGTTTCGGCGGGACCTATGGCTACACCTTC.

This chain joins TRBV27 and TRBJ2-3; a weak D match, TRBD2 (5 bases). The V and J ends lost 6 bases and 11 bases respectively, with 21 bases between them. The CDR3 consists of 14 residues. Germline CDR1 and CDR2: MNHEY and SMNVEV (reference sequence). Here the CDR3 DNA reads TGTGCCAGCAGCGACACCGGGATCCGAGGGATGCAGTATTTT. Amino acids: CASSDTGIRGMQYF.

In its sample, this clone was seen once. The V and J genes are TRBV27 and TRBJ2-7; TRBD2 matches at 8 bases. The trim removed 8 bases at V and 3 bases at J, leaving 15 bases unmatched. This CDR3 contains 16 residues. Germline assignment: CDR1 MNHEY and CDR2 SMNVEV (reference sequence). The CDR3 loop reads CASEGGSGEYHYEQYF. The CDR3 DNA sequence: TGTGCCAGCGAGGGTGGTAGCGGGGAGTATCACTACGAGCAGTACTTC.